One T cell receptor beta chain is described in this entry. This CDR3 is built from 17 residues. Germline CDR1 and CDR2: MNHEY and SMNVEV (reference sequence). V gave up 0 bases and J gave up 7 bases; unmatched junction bases: 9. Described treatment: about 20 received Ad26.COV2.S at low or high dose, single or two shots; several received placebo; per-sample allocation not given. Collection of the samples took place on day 63 after the first injection of vaccine or placebo. The entry originates in a study of Ad26.COV2.S vaccination and SARS-CoV-2 variants. Profiling relied on immunoSEQ multiplex PCR, and the TCRdb table lists in-frame clones only, not all of them. The sample carries around 450,000 clones, over 75% recorded once.

This rearrangement joins TRBV27 to TRBJ2-2; TRBD1 aligns across 9 bases. The clonotype comes from a person aged 18-60 years who received the Ad26.COV2.S COVID-19 vaccine or a placebo. Material: peripheral blood, obtained in a trial of Ad26.COV2.S vaccine versus placebo. The CDR3 reads CASSLSSNRGRHGELFF. The DNA of the CDR3 is TGTGCCAGCAGTTTATCGTCCAACAGGGGGCGCCACGGGGAGCTGTTTTTT.